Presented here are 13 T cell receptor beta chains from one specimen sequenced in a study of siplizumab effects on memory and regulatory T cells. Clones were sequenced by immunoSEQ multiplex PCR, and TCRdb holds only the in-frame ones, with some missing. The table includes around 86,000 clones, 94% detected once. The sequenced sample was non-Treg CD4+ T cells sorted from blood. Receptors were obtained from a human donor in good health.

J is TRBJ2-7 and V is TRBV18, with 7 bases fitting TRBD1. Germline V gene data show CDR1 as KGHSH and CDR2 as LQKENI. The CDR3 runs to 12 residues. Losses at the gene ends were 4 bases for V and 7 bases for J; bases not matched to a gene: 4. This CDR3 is CASSHDRDEQYF. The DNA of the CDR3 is TGTGCCAGCTCACACGACAGGGATGAGCAGTACTTC.

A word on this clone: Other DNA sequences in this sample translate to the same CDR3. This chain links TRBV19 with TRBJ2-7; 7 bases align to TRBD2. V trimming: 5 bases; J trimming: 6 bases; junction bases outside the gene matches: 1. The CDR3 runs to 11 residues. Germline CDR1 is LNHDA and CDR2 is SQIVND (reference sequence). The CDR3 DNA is TGTGCCAGTAGTCGCGGGAGCGAGCAGTACTTC. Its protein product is CASSRGSEQYF.

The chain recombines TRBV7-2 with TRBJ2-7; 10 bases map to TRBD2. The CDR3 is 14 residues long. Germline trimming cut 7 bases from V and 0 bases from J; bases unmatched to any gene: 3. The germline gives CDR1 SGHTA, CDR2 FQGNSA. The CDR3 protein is CASKGTSASYEQYF. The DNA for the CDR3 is TGTGCCAGCAAGGGGACTAGCGCCTCCTACGAGCAGTACTTC.

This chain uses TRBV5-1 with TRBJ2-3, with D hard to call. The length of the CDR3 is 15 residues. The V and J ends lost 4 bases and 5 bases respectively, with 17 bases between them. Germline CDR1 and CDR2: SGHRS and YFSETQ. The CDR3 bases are TGCGCCAGCAGCGACCTGCGATCCTCAGGAGATACGCAGTATTTT. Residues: CASSDLRSSGDTQYF.

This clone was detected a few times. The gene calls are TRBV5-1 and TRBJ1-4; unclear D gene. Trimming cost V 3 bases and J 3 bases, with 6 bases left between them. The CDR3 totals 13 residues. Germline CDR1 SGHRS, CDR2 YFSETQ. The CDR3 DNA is TGCGCCAGCAGCTCTAGGGCTAATGAAAAACTGTTTTTT. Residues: CASSSRANEKLFF.

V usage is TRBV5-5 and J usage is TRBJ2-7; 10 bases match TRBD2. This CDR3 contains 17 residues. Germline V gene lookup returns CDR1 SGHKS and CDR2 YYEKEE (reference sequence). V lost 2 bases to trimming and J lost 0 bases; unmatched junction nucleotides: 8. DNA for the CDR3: TGTGCCAGCAGCTTAACTTTAGCGGGAGGCAGCTCCTACGAGCAGTACTTC. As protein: CASSLTLAGGSSYEQYF.

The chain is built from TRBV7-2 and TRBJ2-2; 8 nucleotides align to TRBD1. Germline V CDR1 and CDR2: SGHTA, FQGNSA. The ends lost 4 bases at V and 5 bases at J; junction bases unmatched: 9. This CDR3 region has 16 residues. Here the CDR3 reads CASSSRTGSRTGELFF. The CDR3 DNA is TGTGCCAGCAGCTCGAGGACAGGGTCTCGGACCGGGGAGCTGTTTTTT.

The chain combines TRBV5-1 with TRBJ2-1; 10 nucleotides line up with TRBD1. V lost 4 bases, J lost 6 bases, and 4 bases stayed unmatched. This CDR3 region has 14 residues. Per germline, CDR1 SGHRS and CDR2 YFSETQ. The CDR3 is CASSHRDRGNEQFF. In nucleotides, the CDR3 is TGCGCCAGCAGCCACCGGGACAGGGGCAATGAGCAGTTCTTC.

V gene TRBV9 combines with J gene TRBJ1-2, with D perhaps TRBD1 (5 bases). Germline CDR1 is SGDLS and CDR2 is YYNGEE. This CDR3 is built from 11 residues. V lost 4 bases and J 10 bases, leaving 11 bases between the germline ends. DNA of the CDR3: TGTGCCAGCAGCTCAGGGTGGAACTACACCTTC. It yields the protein CASSSGWNYTF.

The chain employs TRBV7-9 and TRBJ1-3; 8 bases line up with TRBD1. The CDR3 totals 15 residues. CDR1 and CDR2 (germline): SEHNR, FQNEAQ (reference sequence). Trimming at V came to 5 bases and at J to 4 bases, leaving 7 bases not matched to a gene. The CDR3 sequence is CASSPGGSSGNTIYF. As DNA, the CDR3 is TGTGCCAGCAGCCCAGGGGGCTCCTCCGGAAACACCATATATTTT.

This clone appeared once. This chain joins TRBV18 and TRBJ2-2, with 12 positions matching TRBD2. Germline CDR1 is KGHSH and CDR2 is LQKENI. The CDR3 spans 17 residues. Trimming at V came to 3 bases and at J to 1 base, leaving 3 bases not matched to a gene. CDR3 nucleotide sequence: TGTGCCAGCTCACCGGGGACTAGCGGGCTGAACACCGGGGAGCTGTTTTTT. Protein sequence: CASSPGTSGLNTGELFF.

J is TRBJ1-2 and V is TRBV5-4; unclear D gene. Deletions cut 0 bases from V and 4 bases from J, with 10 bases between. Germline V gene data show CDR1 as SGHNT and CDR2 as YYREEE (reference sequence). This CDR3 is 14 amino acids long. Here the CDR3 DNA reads TGTGCCAGCAGCTTGGGTCGCGAGGCCTATGGCTACACCTTC. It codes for CASSLGREAYGYTF.

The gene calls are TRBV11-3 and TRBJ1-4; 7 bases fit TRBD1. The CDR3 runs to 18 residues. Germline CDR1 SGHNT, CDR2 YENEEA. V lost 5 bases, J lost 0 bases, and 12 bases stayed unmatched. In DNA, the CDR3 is TGTGCCAGCAGCCCAGGGACAGCGTTTAGTGCAACTAATGAAAAACTGTTTTTT. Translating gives CASSPGTAFSATNEKLFF.